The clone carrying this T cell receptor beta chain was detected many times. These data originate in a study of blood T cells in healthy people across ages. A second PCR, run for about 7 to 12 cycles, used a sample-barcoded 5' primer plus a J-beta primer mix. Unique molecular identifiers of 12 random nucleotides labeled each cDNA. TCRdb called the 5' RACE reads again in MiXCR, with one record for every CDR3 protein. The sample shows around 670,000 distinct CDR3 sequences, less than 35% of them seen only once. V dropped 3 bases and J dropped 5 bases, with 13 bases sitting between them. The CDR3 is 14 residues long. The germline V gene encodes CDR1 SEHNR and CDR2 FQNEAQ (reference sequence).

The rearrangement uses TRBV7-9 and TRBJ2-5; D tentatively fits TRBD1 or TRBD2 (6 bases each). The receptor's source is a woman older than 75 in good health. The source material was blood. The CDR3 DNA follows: TGTGCCAGCAGCTTGGGGGCCGCGGGGGAGACCCAGTACTTC. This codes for CASSLGAAGETQYF.